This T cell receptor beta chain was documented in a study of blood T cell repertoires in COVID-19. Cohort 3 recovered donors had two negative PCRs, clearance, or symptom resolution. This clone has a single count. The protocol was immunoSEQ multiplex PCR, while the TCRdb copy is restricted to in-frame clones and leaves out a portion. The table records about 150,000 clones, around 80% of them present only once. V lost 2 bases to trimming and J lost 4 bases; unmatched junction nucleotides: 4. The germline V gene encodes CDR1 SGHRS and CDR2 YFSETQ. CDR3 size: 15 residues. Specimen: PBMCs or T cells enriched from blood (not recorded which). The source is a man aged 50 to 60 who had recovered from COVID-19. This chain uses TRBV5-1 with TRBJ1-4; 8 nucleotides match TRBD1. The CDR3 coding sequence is TGCGCCAGCAGCTTCGGACAGGGCGGTAATGAAAAACTGTTTTTT. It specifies CASSFGQGGNEKLFF.